This T cell receptor (beta chain) was recorded in a study of blood T cell repertoires in COVID-19. Looking at the study overall: Sites across the United States, Italy and Spain contributed samples from acute and convalescent COVID-19.

The Seattle patients joined while their infection was active and were tracked longitudinally afterward. Using immunoSEQ multiplex PCR, the repertoire was profiled, and TCRdb retains in-frame clones only, with some absent. The data show 250,000 to 350,000 clones, about 81% seen once. This clonotype was obtained from a human donor with COVID-19, enrolled during active disease. The donor label of this sample is uncertain. The sample taken for sequencing was peripheral blood.

DNA of the CDR3: TGTGCCAGCAGCGGGACATTCGTCTACAATGAGCAGTTCTTC. Translating it yields CASSGTFVYNEQFF. This chain uses TRBV13 with TRBJ2-1; D is possibly TRBD1 (6 bases). V lost 5 bases and J lost 3, with 11 bases in between. CDR3 size: 14 residues. Germline CDR1 reads PRHDT; CDR2 reads FYEKMQ (reference sequence). Supplemented by reference TRBV13 and TRBJ2-1, the full variable domain reads AAGVIQSPRHLIKEKRETATLKCYPIPRHDTVYWYQQGPGQDPQFLISFYEKMQSDKGSIPDRFSAQQFSDYHSELNMSSLELGDSALYFCASSGTFVYNEQFFGPGTRLTVL.